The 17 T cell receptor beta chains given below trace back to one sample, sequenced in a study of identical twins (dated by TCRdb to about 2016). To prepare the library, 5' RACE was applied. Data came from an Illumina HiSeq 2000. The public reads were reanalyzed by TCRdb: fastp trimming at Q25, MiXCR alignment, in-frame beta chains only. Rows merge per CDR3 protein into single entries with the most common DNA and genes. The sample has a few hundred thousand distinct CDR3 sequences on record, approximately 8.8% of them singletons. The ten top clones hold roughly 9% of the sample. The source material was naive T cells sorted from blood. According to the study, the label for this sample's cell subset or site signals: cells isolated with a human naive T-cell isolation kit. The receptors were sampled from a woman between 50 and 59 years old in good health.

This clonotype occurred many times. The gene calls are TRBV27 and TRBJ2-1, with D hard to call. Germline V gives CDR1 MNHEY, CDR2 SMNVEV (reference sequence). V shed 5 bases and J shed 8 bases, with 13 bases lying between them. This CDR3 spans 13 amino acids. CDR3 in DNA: TGTGCCAGCAGTCTTACGACGGCACATGAGCAGTTCTTC. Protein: CASSLTTAHEQFF.

CDR3 loop: CASSRLGLEPNEQFF. CDR3 bases: TGCGCCAGCAGCCGTCTAGGACTAGAGCCCAATGAGCAGTTCTTC. The chain couples TRBV4-1 to TRBJ2-1; TRBD2 matches at 7 bases. V dropped 4 bases and J dropped 6; count of bases not matched to a gene: 9. The CDR3 is 15 residues long. Per the germline V gene, CDR1 is MGHRA and CDR2 is YSYEKL.

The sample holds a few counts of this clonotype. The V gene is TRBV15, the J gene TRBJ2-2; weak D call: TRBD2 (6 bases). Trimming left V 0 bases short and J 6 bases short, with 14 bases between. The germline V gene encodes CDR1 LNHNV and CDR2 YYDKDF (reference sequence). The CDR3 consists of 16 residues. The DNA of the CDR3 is TGTGCCACCAGCAGAGATAAGACCCGGGGGTCCGGGGAGCTGTTTTTT. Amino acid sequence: CATSRDKTRGSGELFF.

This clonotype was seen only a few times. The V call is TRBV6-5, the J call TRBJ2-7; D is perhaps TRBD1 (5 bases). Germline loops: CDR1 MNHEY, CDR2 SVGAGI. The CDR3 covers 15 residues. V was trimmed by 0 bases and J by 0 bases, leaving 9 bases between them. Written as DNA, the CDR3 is TGTGCCAGCAGTTACTCCGACAGTTACTCCTACGAGCAGTACTTC. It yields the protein CASSYSDSYSYEQYF.

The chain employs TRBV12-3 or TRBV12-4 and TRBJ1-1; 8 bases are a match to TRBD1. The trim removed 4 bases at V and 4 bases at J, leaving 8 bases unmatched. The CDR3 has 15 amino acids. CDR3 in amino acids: CASSSQGAVGTEAFF. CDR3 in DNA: TGTGCCAGCAGTTCGCAGGGGGCGGTGGGCACTGAAGCTTTCTTT.

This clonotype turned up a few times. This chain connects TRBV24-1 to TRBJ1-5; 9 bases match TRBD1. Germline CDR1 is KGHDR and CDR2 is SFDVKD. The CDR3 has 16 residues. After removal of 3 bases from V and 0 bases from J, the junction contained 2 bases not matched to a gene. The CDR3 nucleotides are TGTGCCACCAGTGATGACAGGGGGTATAGCAATCAGCCCCAGCATTTT. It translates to CATSDDRGYSNQPQHF.

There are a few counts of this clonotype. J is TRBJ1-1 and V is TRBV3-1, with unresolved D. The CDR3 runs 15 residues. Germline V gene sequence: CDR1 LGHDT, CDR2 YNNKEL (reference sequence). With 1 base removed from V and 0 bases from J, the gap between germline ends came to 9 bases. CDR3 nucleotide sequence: TGTGCCAGCAGCCAAGTAAACAGACTGAACACTGAAGCTTTCTTT. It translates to CASSQVNRLNTEAFF.

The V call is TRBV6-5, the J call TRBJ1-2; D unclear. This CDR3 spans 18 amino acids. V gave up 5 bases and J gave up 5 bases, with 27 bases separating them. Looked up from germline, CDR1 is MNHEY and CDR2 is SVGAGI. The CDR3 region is CASSGRKRASAVLYGYTF. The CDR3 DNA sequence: TGTGCCAGCAGTGGACGGAAGAGGGCTTCGGCAGTATTATATGGCTACACCTTC.

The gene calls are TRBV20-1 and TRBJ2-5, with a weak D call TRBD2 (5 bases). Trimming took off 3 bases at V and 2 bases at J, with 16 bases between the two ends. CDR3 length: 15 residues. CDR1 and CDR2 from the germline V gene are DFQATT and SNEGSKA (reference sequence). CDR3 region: CSASSLARSQETQYF. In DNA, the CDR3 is TGCAGTGCTAGCTCCCTAGCACGATCTCAAGAGACCCAGTACTTC.

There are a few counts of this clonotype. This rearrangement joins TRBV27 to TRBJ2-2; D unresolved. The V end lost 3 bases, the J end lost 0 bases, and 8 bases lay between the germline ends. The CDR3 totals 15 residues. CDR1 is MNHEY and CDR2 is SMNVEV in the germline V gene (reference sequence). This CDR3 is CASSFQGANTGELFF. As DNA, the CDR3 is TGTGCCAGCAGTTTCCAAGGAGCGAACACCGGGGAGCTGTTTTTT.

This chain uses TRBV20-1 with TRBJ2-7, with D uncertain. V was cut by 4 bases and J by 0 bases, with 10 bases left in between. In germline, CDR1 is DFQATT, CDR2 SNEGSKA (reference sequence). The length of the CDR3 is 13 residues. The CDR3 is CSATPGPSYEQYF. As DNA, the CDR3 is TGCAGTGCTACCCCCGGACCCTCCTACGAGCAGTACTTC.

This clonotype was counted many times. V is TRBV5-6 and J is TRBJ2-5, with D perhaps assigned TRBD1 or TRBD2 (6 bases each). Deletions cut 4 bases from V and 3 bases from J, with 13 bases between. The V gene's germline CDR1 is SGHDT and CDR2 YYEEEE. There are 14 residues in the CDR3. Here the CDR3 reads CASSRGTLEETQYF. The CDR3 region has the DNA TGTGCCAGCAGCCGCGGGACACTAGAAGAGACCCAGTACTTC.

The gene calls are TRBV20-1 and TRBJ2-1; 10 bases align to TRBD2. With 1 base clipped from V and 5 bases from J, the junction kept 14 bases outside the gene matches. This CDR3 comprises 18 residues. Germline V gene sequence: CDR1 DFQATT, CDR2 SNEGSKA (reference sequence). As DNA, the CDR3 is TGCAGTGCTAGAGCCCCACCATCCCTAGCGGGAGAAGACAATGAGCAGTTCTTC. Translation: CSARAPPSLAGEDNEQFF.

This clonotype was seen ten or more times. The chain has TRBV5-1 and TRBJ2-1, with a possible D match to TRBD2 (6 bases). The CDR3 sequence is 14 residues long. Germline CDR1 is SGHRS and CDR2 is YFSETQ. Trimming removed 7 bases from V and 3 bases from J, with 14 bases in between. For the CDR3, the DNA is TGCGCCAGCTCTAAAATTAGCGGCTACAATGAGCAGTTCTTC. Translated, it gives CASSKISGYNEQFF.

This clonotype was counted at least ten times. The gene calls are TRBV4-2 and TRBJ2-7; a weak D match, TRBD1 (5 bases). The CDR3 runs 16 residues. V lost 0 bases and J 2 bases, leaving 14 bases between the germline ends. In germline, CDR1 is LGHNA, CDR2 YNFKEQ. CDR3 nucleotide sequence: TGTGCCAGCAGCCAAGATCTGGGTAGGGGCCCCTACGAGCAGTACTTC. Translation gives CASSQDLGRGPYEQYF.

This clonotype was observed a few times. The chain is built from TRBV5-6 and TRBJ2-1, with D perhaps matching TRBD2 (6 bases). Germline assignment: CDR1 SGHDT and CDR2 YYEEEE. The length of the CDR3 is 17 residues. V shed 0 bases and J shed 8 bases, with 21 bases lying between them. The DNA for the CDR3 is TGTGCCAGCAGCTTGGCCCTGGGGGGACTCGGGGGTGATGAGCAGTTCTTC. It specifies CASSLALGGLGGDEQFF.

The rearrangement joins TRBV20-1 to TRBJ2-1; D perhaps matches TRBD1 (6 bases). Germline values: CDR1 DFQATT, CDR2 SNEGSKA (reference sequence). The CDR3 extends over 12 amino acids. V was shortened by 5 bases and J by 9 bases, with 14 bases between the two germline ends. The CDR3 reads CSAARPRGEQFF. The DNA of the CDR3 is TGCAGTGCTGCCCGCCCCAGGGGTGAGCAGTTCTTC.